The 23 T cell receptor beta chains presented below share a single source sample, sequenced in a study of T cell responses to AZD1222 COVID-19 vaccine. TCRdb's copy holds only in-frame clones and misses some; the assay was immunoSEQ multiplex PCR. Altogether more than 90,000 clones are present, about 80% being singletons, with the ten largest covering 9.4%. The specimen comprised peripheral blood, sampled on day 0 of AZD1222 vaccination. These TCRs come from an adult in good health.

V and J are TRBV27 and TRBJ1-1; D is perhaps TRBD1 (6 bases). Germline V CDR1 and CDR2: MNHEY, SMNVEV (reference sequence). The ends were cut back, 5 bases at V and 2 bases at J, with 18 bases in the middle. The CDR3 has 16 amino acids. The CDR3 spells CASSPSTLQGNTEAFF. DNA of the CDR3: TGTGCCAGCAGTCCATCCACACTACAGGGTAACACTGAAGCTTTCTTT.

V gene TRBV6-2 or TRBV6-3 combines with J gene TRBJ2-7; 9 nucleotides align to TRBD1. The CDR3 runs 15 residues. Trimming removed 4 bases from V and 3 bases from J; junction bases left unmatched: 7. CDR1 is MNHEY, CDR2 SVGEGT, per germline. CDR3 residues: CASSSVRTGDYEQYF. The CDR3 DNA sequence: TGTGCCAGCAGTTCGGTACGGACAGGGGACTACGAGCAGTACTTC.

Note on this clone: This sample includes further DNA sequences coding for the same CDR3. The CDR3 here is CASSVGGQGAYEQFF. Written as DNA, the CDR3 is TGTGCCAGCAGCGTAGGGGGACAGGGTGCCTATGAGCAGTTCTTC. The V call is TRBV9, the J call TRBJ2-1; 9 bases agree with TRBD1. With 0 bases clipped from V and 8 bases from J, the junction kept 6 bases outside the gene matches. The CDR3 extends over 15 amino acids. Per germline, CDR1 SGDLS and CDR2 YYNGEE. Drawing the rest from reference TRBV9 and TRBJ2-1, the complete variable domain is DSGVTQTPKHLITATGQRVTLRCSPRSGDLSVYWYQQSLDQGLQFLIQYYNGEERAKGNILERFSAQQFPDLHSELNLSSLELGDSALYFCASSVGGQGAYEQFFGPGTRLTVL.

The chain carries TRBV7-2 and TRBJ1-2, with 7 bases that match TRBD1. The ends lost 4 bases at V and 5 bases at J; junction bases unmatched: 13. This CDR3 comprises 16 residues. The V gene's germline CDR1 is SGHTA and CDR2 FQGNSA. CDR3 DNA: TGTGCCAGCAGCTCACCCGGGACAGACATCACTTATGGCTACACCTTC. It yields the protein CASSSPGTDITYGYTF.

The V and J genes are TRBV7-6 and TRBJ2-2; a weak D match, TRBD2 (7 bases). Germline CDR1 is SGHVS and CDR2 is FNYEAQ. Trimming stripped 3 bases from V and 3 bases from J, with 11 bases between. The CDR3 totals 15 residues. CDR3 amino acids: CASSLRGRDTGELFF. The CDR3 DNA reads as TGTGCCAGCAGCTTGCGGGGGCGGGACACCGGGGAGCTGTTTTTT. The variable domain in full, with the rest retrieved from reference TRBV7-6 and TRBJ2-2, is GAGVSQSPRYKVTKRGQDVALRCDPISGHVSLYWYRQALGQGPEFLTYFNYEAQQDKSGLPNDRFSAERPEGSISTLTIQRTEQRDSAMYRCASSLRGRDTGELFFGEGSRLTVL.

The J gene is TRBJ1-2, the V gene TRBV4-3; D gene unclear. The CDR3 is made up of 16 amino acids. With 0 bases removed from V and 5 bases from J, the gap between germline ends came to 16 bases. CDR1 and CDR2 (germline): LGHNA, YSLEER. CDR3 amino acids: CASSQDQDPTRYGYTF. The CDR3 DNA reads TGCGCCAGCAGCCAAGATCAGGATCCGACACGGTATGGCTACACCTTC.

V gene TRBV28 combines with J gene TRBJ2-2; 9 bases agree with TRBD2. Germline V gives CDR1 MDHEN, CDR2 SYDVKM. With V trimmed by 8 bases and J by 3 bases, 4 bases remained unmatched. The length of the CDR3 is 14 residues. Here the CDR3 reads CASFSGGDTGELFF. CDR3 in DNA: TGTGCCAGCTTTAGCGGGGGAGACACCGGGGAGCTGTTTTTT.

The gene calls are TRBV6-6 and TRBJ1-6; no firm D call. The V end lost 7 bases, the J end lost 7 bases, and 11 bases lay between the germline ends. The CDR3 totals 13 residues. Per the germline V gene, CDR1 is MNHNY and CDR2 is SVGAGI (reference sequence). DNA of the CDR3: TGTGCCAGCATGGAGTATGGAAATTCACCCCTCCACTTT. It specifies CASMEYGNSPLHF.

V usage is TRBV6-5 and J usage is TRBJ2-2; D assignment may be TRBD1 or TRBD2 (6 bases each). The CDR3 length is 15 residues. Trimming cost V 7 bases and J 4 bases, with 16 bases left between them. Looked up from germline, CDR1 is MNHEY and CDR2 is SVGAGI. DNA of the CDR3: TGTGCCAGCACGGTAGGGGGGCACGGCACCGGGGAGCTGTTTTTT. This sequence encodes CASTVGGHGTGELFF.

The chain links TRBV28 to TRBJ1-4; no reliable D call. This CDR3 contains 14 residues. Looked up from germline, CDR1 is MDHEN and CDR2 is SYDVKM. Trimming took 10 bases from V and 0 from J, leaving 12 bases between them. DNA for the CDR3: TGTGCCACCAAGGGAGCTGCAACTAATGAAAAACTGTTTTTT. This sequence encodes CATKGAATNEKLFF. The complete variable domain, with remaining parts taken from reference TRBV28 and TRBJ1-4, reads DVKVTQSSRYLVKRTGEKVFLECVQDMDHENMFWYRQDPGLGLRLIYFSYDVKMKEKGDIPEGYSVSREKKERFSLILESASTNQTSMYLCATKGAATNEKLFFGSGTQLSVL.

This sequence joins TRBV5-4 and TRBJ2-1; D gene ambiguous. V lost 4 bases and J 9 bases, leaving 14 bases between the germline ends. Germline CDR1 is SGHNT and CDR2 is YYREEE (reference sequence). CDR3 length: 13 residues. The CDR3 protein is CASSPLSGSEQFF. The CDR3 DNA sequence: TGTGCCAGCAGCCCCCTTTCTGGCAGTGAGCAGTTCTTC.

V gene TRBV4-3 combines with J gene TRBJ2-3; maybe TRBD2 (5 bases). V shed 1 base and J shed 4 bases, with 12 bases lying between them. The germline gives CDR1 LGHNA, CDR2 YSLEER. The CDR3 extends over 15 amino acids. The CDR3 DNA follows: TGCGCCAGCAGCCAAGGAGGAGGAGGTGCAGATACGCAGTATTTT. As protein: CASSQGGGGADTQYF.

This chain connects TRBV3-1 (or the pseudogene TRBV3-2) to TRBJ1-3, with TRBD1 matching 8 bases. V lost 4 bases to trimming and J lost 6 bases; unmatched junction nucleotides: 5. Germline V CDR1 and CDR2: LGHDT, YNNKEL (reference sequence). This CDR3 has 14 residues. CDR3 sequence (DNA): TGTGCCAGCAGCCTCCCGGGACAGGCAAACACCATATATTTT. Its translation: CASSLPGQANTIYF.

The V and J genes are TRBV27 and TRBJ1-6, with D perhaps matching TRBD1 (5 bases). CDR1 is MNHEY, CDR2 SMNVEV, per germline (reference sequence). V was cut by 2 bases and J by 2 bases, with 7 bases left in between. CDR3 size: 15 residues. The CDR3 loop reads CASSLRGTYNSPLHF. The CDR3 DNA sequence: TGTGCCAGCAGTTTAAGGGGCACCTATAATTCACCCCTCCACTTT.

This sequence joins TRBV24-1 and TRBJ2-5; D gene unclear. The CDR3 covers 12 residues. The V end was cut by 5 bases, the J end by 1 base, with 4 bases between. The germline gives CDR1 KGHDR, CDR2 SFDVKD. The CDR3 loop reads CATSASQETQYF. As DNA, the CDR3 is TGTGCCACCAGTGCCAGCCAAGAGACCCAGTACTTC.

The chain employs TRBV4-3 and TRBJ2-1; TRBD2 aligns across 14 bases. Germline trimming cut 1 base from V and 1 base from J; bases unmatched to any gene: 6. This CDR3 comprises 19 residues. Germline V lookup: CDR1 LGHNA, CDR2 YSLEER. The CDR3 DNA reads TGCGCCAGCAGCCAAGTGGTTGGACTAGCGGGAGGATCCTACAATGAGCAGTTCTTC. It yields the protein CASSQVVGLAGGSYNEQFF.

This clone has just a few counts. CDR3 nucleotide sequence: TGTGCCAGTAGTTTCGGACTGCAAGAGACCCAGTACTTC. This encodes CASSFGLQETQYF. The rearrangement links TRBV19 to TRBJ2-5; a possible D gene is TRBD2 (5 bases). The ends were cut back, 5 bases at V and 2 bases at J, with 9 bases in the middle. The CDR3 is 13 residues long. The V gene's germline CDR1 is LNHDA and CDR2 SQIVND (reference sequence).

The chain uses TRBV18 and TRBJ1-1, with 7 bases lining up with TRBD1. The CDR3 is made up of 15 amino acids. Per germline, CDR1 KGHSH and CDR2 LQKENI. V gave up 2 bases and J gave up 3 bases; unmatched junction bases: 6. The CDR3 protein is CASSPGTGDYTEAFF. The CDR3 bases are TGTGCCAGCTCACCAGGCACAGGGGATTACACTGAAGCTTTCTTT.

The V gene is TRBV3-1 (or the pseudogene TRBV3-2), the J gene TRBJ1-5; D is uncertain. CDR1 is LGHDT and CDR2 is YNNKEL in the germline V gene (reference sequence). The V end was cut by 1 base, the J end by 7 bases, with 8 bases between. The CDR3 has 13 amino acids. The DNA for the CDR3 is TGTGCCAGCAGCCAAGTGGGAGACCAGCCCCAGCATTTT. Translated, it gives CASSQVGDQPQHF.

The rearrangement uses TRBV19 and TRBJ2-7; D might be TRBD2 (7 bases). V shed 6 bases and J shed 5 bases, with 14 bases lying between them. The CDR3 is 13 amino acids. Germline assignment: CDR1 LNHDA and CDR2 SQIVND (reference sequence). In DNA, the CDR3 is TGTGCCAGTAGAGGGGGGGTTCTGGACGAGCAGTACTTC. It yields the protein CASRGGVLDEQYF.

V usage is TRBV19 and J usage is TRBJ2-5; D gene ambiguous. The CDR3 consists of 14 residues. V lost 0 bases and J 5 bases, leaving 10 bases between the germline ends. Germline V lookup: CDR1 LNHDA, CDR2 SQIVND (reference sequence). Here the CDR3 reads CASSIEDGAETQYF. For the CDR3, the DNA is TGTGCCAGTAGTATAGAGGACGGAGCTGAGACCCAGTACTTC.

The chain couples TRBV7-3 to TRBJ2-5; D is ambiguous. Germline V CDR1 and CDR2: SGHTA, FQGTGA. Trimming stripped 1 base from V and 5 bases from J, with 8 bases between. This CDR3 is built from 13 residues. The chain's CDR3 is CASSLNGAETQYF. CDR3 DNA sequence: TGTGCCAGCAGCTTAAATGGCGCGGAGACCCAGTACTTC.

This chain joins TRBV27 and TRBJ1-5; D is perhaps TRBD1 (6 bases). This CDR3 region has 14 residues. The V end lost 5 bases, the J end lost 5 bases, and 13 bases lay between the germline ends. Germline loops: CDR1 MNHEY, CDR2 SMNVEV (reference sequence). CDR3 sequence reads: CASSIQGSDQPQHF. The CDR3 DNA reads TGTGCCAGCAGTATACAGGGATCCGATCAGCCCCAGCATTTT.